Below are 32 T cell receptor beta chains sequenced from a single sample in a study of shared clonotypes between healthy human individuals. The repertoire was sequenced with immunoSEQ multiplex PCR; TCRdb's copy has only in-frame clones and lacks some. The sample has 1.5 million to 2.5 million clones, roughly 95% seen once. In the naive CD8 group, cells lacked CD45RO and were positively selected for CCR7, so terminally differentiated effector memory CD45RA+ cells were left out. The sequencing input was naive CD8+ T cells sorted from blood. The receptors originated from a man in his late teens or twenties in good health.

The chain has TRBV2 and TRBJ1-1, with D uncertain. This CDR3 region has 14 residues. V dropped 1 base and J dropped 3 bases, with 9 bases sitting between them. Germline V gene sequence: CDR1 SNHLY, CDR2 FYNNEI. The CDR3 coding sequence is TGTGCCAGCAGTGAAGGGGCGTGGGACACTGAAGCTTTCTTT. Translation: CASSEGAWDTEAFF.

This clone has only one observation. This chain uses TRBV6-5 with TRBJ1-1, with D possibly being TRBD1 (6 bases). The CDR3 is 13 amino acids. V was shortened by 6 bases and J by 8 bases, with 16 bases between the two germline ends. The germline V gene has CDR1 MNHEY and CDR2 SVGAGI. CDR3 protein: CASSLNAGQEAFF. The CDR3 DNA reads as TGTGCCAGCAGCCTAAACGCGGGACAAGAAGCTTTCTTT.

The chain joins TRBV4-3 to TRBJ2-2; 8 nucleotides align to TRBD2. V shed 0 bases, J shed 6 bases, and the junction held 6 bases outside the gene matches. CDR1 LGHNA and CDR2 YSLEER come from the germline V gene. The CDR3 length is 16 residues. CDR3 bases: TGCGCCAGCAGCCAAGAAGCGGGAGCGTGGGCCGGGGAGCTGTTTTTT. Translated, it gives CASSQEAGAWAGELFF.

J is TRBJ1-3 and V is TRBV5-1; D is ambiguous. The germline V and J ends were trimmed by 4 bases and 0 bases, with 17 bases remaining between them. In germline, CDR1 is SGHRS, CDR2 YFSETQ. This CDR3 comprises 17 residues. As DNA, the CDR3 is TGCGCCAGCAGCCCTGATGGTTCCCACTACTCTGGAAACACCATATATTTT. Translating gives CASSPDGSHYSGNTIYF.

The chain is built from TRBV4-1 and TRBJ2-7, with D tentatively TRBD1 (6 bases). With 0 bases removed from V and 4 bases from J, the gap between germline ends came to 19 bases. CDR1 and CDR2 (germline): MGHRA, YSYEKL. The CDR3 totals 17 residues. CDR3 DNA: TGCGCCAGCAGCCAAGACGTGGACAGTACCGGAATTTACGAGCAGTACTTC. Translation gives CASSQDVDSTGIYEQYF.

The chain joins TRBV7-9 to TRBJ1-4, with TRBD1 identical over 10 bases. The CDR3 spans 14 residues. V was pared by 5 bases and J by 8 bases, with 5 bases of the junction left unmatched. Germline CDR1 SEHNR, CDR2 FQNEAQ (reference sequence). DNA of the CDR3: TGTGCCAGCAGCCTCGGGACAGGGGCCGAAAAACTGTTTTTT. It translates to CASSLGTGAEKLFF.

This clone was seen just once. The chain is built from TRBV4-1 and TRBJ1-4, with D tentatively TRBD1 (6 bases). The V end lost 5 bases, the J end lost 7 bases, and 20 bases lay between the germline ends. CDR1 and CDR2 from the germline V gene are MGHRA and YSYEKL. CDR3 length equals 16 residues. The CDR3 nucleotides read TGCGCCAGCAGCATAGGTCCCACAGAGGGGGGTGAAAAACTGTTTTTT. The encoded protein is CASSIGPTEGGEKLFF.

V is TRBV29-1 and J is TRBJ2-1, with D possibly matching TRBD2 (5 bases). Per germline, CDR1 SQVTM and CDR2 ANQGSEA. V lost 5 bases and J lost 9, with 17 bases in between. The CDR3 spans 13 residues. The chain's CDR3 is CSVWPLRAGEQFF. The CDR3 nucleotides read TGCAGCGTTTGGCCGTTGAGGGCGGGTGAGCAGTTCTTC.

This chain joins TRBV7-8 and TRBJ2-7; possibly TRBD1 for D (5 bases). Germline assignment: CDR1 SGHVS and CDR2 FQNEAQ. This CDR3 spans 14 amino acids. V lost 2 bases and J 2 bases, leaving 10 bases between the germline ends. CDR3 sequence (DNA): TGTGCCAGCAGCTTAATTGGCAGGGCCTACGAGCAGTACTTC. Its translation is CASSLIGRAYEQYF.

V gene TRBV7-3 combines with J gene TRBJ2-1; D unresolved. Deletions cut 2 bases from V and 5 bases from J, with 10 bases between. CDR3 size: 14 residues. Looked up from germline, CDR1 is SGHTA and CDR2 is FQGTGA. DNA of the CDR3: TGTGCCAGCAGCTTATGGCAGGCCGACAATGAGCAGTTCTTC. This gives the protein CASSLWQADNEQFF.

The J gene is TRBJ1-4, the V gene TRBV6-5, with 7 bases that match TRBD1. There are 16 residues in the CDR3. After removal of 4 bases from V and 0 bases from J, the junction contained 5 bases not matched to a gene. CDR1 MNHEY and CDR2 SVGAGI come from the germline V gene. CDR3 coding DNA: TGTGCCAGCAGTTCATACAGGGGAGCAACTAATGAAAAACTGTTTTTT. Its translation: CASSSYRGATNEKLFF.

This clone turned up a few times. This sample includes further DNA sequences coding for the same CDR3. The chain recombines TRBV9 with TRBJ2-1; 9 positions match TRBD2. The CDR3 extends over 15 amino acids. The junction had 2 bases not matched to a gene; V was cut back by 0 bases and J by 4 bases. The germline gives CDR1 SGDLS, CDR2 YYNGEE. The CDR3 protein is CASSVGLAEYNEQFF. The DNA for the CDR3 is TGTGCCAGCAGCGTAGGACTAGCGGAGTACAATGAGCAGTTCTTC.

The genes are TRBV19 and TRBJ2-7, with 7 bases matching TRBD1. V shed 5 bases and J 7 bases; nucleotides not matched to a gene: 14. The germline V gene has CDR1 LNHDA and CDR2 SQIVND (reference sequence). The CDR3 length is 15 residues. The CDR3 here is CASSASSGQAGEQYF. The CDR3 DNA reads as TGTGCCAGTAGTGCCAGTTCCGGACAGGCTGGGGAGCAGTACTTC.

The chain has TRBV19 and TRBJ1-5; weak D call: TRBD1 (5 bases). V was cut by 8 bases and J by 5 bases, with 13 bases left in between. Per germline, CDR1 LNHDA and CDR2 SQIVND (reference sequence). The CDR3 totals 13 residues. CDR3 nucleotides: TGTGCCAGTGGGGGGAGGTTTGATCAGCCCCAGCATTTT. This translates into CASGGRFDQPQHF.

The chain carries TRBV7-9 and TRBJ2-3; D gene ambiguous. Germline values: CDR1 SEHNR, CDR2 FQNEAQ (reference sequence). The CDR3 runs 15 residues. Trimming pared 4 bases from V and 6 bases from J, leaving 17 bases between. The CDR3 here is CASSSPVRHMDTQYF. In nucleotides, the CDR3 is TGTGCCAGCAGCTCCCCCGTCCGGCACATGGATACGCAGTATTTT.

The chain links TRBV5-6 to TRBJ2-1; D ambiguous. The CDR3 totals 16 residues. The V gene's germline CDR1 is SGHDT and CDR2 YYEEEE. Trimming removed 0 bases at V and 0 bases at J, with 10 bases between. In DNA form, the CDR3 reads TGTGCCAGCAGCTTGGAGCCCAGCCTCTCCTACAATGAGCAGTTCTTC. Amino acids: CASSLEPSLSYNEQFF. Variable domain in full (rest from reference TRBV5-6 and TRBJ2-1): DAGVTQSPTHLIKTRGQQVTLRCSPKSGHDTVSWYQQALGQGPQFIFQYYEEEERQRGNFPDRFSGHQFPNYSSELNVNALLLGDSALYLCASSLEPSLSYNEQFFGPGTRLTVL.

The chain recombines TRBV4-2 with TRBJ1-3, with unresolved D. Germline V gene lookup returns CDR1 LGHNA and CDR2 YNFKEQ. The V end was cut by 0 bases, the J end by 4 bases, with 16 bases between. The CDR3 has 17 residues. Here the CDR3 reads CASSQETFARTGNTIYF. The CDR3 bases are TGTGCCAGCAGCCAAGAGACGTTCGCCAGGACGGGAAACACCATATATTTT.

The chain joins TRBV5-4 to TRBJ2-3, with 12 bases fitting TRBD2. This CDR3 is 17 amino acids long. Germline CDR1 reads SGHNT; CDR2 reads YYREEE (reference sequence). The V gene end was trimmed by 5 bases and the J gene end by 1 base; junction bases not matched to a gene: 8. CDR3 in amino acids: CASREGLAGGRTDTQYF. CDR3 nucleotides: TGTGCCAGCAGGGAGGGCCTAGCGGGAGGGCGCACAGATACGCAGTATTTT.

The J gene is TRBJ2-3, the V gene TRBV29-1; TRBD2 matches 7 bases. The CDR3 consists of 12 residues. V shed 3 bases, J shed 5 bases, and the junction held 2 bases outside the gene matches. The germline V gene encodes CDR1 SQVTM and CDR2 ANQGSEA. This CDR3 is CSVDREGDTQYF. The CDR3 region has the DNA TGCAGCGTTGACAGGGAGGGAGATACGCAGTATTTT.

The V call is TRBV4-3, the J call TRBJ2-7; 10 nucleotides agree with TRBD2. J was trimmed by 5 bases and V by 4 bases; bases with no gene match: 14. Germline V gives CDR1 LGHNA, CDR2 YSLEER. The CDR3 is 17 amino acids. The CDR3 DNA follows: TGCGCCAGCAGCCGTTGGGCGGATAGCGGGAGGAGCGACGAGCAGTACTTC. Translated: CASSRWADSGRSDEQYF.

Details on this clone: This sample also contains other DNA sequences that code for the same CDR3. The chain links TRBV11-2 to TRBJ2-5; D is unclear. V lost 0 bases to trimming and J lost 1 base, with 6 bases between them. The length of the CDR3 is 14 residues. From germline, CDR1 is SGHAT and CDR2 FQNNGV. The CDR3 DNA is TGTGCCAGCAGCTTAGAGTATCTCCAAGAGACCCAGTACTTC. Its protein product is CASSLEYLQETQYF.

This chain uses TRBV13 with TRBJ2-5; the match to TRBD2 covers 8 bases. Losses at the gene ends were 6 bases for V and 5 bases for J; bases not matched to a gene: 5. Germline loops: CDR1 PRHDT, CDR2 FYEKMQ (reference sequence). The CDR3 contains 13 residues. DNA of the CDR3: TGTGCCAGCAGTCCGACTAGCGCGGAGACCCAGTACTTC. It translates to CASSPTSAETQYF.

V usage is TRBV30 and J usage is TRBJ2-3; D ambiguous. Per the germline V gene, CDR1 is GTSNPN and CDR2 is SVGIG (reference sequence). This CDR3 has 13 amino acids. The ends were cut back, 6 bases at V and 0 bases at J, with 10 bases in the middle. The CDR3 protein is CACSPVSTDTQYF. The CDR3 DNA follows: TGTGCCTGTTCGCCCGTTAGCACAGATACGCAGTATTTT.

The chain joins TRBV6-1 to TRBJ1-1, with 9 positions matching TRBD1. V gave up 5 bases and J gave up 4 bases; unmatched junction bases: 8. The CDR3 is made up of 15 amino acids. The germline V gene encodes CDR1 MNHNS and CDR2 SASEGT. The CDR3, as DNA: TGTGCCAGCAGTATTTCCTCGACAGGGGGCACTGAAGCTTTCTTT. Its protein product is CASSISSTGGTEAFF.

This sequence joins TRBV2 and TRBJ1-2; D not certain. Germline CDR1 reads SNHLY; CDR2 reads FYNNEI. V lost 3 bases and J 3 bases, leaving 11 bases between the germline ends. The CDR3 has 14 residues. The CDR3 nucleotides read TGTGCCAGCAGTGACGGAGGTCGGGACTATGGCTACACCTTC. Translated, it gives CASSDGGRDYGYTF.

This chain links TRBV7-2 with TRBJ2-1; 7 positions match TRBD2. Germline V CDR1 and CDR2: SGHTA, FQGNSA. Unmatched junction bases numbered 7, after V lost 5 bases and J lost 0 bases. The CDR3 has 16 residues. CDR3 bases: TGTGCCAGCAGCACCAGTCGCGGGGGCTCCTACAATGAGCAGTTCTTC. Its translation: CASSTSRGGSYNEQFF.

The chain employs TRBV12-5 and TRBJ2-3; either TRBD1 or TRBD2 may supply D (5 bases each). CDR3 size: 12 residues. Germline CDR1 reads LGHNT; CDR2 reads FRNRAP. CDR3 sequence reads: CASRGYTDTQYF. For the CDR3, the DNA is TGTGCCTCGAGGGGTTACACAGATACGCAGTATTTT.

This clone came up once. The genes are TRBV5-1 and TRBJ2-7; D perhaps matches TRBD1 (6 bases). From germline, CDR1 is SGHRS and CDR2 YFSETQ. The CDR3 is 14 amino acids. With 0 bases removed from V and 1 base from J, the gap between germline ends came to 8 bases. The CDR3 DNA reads TGCGCCAGCAGCTTGGACAGGGATTCCTACGAGCAGTACTTC. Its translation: CASSLDRDSYEQYF.

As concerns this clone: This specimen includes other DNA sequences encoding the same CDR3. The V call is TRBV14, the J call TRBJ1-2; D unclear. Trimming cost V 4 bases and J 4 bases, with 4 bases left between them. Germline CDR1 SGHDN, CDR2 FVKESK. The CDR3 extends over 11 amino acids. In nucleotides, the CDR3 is TGTGCCAGCAGCCGAGGCTATGGCTACACCTTC. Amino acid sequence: CASSRGYGYTF.

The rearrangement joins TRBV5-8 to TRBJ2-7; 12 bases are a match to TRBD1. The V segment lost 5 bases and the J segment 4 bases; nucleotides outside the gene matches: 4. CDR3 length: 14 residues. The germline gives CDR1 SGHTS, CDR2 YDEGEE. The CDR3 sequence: CASRGQGASYEQYF. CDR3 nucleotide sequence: TGTGCCAGCAGGGGACAGGGGGCATCATACGAGCAGTACTTC.

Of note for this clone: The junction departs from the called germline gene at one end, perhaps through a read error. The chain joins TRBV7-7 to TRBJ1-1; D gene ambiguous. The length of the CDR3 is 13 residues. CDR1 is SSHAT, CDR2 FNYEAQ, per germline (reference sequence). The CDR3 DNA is TGTGCTAGCAGCCTCCAGGAGAACACTGAAGCTTTCTTT. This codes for CASSLQENTEAFF.

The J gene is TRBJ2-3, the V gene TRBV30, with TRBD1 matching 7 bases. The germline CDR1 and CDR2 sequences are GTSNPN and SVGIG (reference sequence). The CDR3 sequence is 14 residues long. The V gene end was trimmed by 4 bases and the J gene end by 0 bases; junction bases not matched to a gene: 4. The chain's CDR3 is CAWTRGSSTDTQYF. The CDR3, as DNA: TGTGCCTGGACCAGGGGGTCTAGCACAGATACGCAGTATTTT.